This TCR beta chain was retrieved from a study of early T cells in non-severe SARS-CoV-2 infection (dated by TCRdb to the early 2020s). Regarding the research as a whole: Because TCR sequencing relied on bulk RNA taken from unsorted whole blood, pairing of alpha and beta chains was not possible. Broader findings and caveats from the paper: VDJdb matching was skewed toward anti-spike CD8 responses and likely underestimated virus-specific expansions by missing private and CD4 specificities.

CDR1 and CDR2 are drawn from the germline V gene: MDHEN, SYDVKM. There are 16 amino acids in the CDR3, from cysteine to phenylalanine inclusive. The DNA shown is the 48-base CDR3, in frame from base 1. V ends up 3 bases short and J 3 bases short, with an unmatched junction base count of 7. A case-control design nested within a healthcare worker cohort in London, UK, was used, with weekly nasopharyngeal swab PCR tests and blood sampling performed. Between 23 and 31 March 2020, the week of the UK lockdown, healthcare workers were enrolled and then followed up weekly for as long as 16 weeks. The method behind the library was 5' RACE. Sequencing relied on a NextSeq 500. The TCR library protocol attached unique molecular identifiers to individual cDNA molecules to correct for sequencing error and PCR bias. TCR alpha and beta chains were both sequenced, and the abundances of alpha and beta sequences in each sample were closely correlated with each other. As for how the authors treated the data: Decombinator V4 was used to annotate TCR sequences for V gene, J gene and CDR3. TCRs were defined as expanded if a significant change between any two time points was detected under a Poisson model with p below 0.0001. TCR abundances were normalised to the total number of TCRs sequenced per sample and expressed as counts per million. TRAV1-2 paired with TRAJ12, TRAJ20 or TRAJ33 defined MAIT TCRs, while TRAV10 paired with TRAJ18 defined iNKT TCRs. A search of VDJdb, accessed on 1 November 2021, was run for TCRs annotated to CMV, EBV and SARS-CoV-2, with TCRs annotated for multiple antigens excluded. TCRdb redid the processing of the public reads, applying fastp at Q25 and MiXCR, and retained in-frame beta chains. Each entry merges the rows of one CDR3 protein and shows their most common DNA and genes. Here the V and J calls rest on TCRdb's processing, not on the authors' analysis. Counted in this sample were around 50,000 distinct CDR3 sequences; under 15% of them appeared once. The top ten constitute over 3% of the sample.

In its sample, this clonotype was seen a few times. The antigen it recognizes is unknown. Per-base qualities were not stored, and no clone one base away is much larger. This receptor was taken from an adult who was a healthcare worker with PCR-confirmed SARS-CoV-2 infection or an uninfected control (not recorded which). Recombination connected TRBV28 to TRBJ2-3; 9 bases in between match TRBD2. The sample was whole blood. The CDR3 protein is CASSLSGLAGTDTQYF. Here is the DNA: TGTGCCAGCAGTTTGAGCGGGCTAGCGGGAACAGATACGCAGTATTTT.